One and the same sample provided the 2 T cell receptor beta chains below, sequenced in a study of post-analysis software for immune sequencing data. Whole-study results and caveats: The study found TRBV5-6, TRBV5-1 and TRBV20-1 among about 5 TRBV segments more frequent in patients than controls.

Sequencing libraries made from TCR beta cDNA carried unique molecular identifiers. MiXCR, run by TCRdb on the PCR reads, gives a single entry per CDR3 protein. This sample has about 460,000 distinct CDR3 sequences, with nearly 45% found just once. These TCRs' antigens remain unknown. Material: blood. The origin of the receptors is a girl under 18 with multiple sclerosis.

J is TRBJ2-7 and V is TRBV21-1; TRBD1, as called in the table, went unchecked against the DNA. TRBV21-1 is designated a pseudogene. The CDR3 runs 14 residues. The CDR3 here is CASSKAEGIYEQYF. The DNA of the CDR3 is TGTGCCAGCAGCAAAGCGGAGGGGATCTACGAGCAGTACTTC.

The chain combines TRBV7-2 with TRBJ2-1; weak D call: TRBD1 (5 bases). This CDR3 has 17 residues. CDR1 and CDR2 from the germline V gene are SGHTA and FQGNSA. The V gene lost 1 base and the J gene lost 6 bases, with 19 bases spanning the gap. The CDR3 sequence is CASSLGPFSQVGNEQFF. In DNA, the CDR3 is TGTGCCAGCAGCTTAGGCCCCTTCTCACAGGTCGGCAATGAGCAGTTCTTC.